This entry describes one TCR beta chain. The data derive from a study of blood T cell repertoires in COVID-19. Study-level background: Samples of COVID-19 (acute and convalescent) were obtained from the United States, Italy and Spain.

In the original analysis: Reference gene primers were amplified, and this amplification served to estimate nucleated cell counts. Sequenced by immunoSEQ multiplex PCR; TCRdb stores in-frame clones only, minus some. V and J calls and clone size are those listed in that table; D and trimming were worked out from the DNA. The data show approximately 410,000 clones, with 70% to 90% seen just once and 1.4% to 1.5% held by the top ten. With V trimmed by 4 bases and J by 8 bases, 2 bases remained unmatched. The length of the CDR3 is 13 residues. Looked up from germline, CDR1 is LGHDT and CDR2 is YNNKEL (reference sequence).

The genes are TRBV3-1 (or the pseudogene TRBV3-2) and TRBJ1-4; 9 bases are a match to TRBD1. The TCR originated in a young woman with active or convalescent COVID-19. The specimen was peripheral blood. This CDR3 reads CASSLGTGEKLFF. The CDR3 nucleotides are TGTGCCAGCAGCCTGGGGACAGGGGAAAAACTGTTTTTT.